The rows below give T cell receptor beta chains drawn from one sample of a study of blood T cells in healthy people across ages. TCRdb reanalysed the 5' RACE reads using MiXCR and keeps one entry per CDR3 protein. Of approximately 2,000,000 distinct CDR3 sequences in the sample, 39% were seen once. The source material was blood. These receptors came from a human donor in good health. Each CDR3 is given with its conserved first and last residue. The order of the fields is CDR3 DNA, CDR3 protein, V gene, D gene, J gene, clone size. The D gene is left open where the match is weak. Clone size is given for some rows only: seen once, a few or many times, or a class if the clone is expanded.

TGCAGCGGCCAAACCGGGACGACTGCCTATGGCTACACCTTC CSGQTGTTAYGYTF TRBV29-1 - TRBJ1-2 -
TGCGCCAGCAGCCAAGGTGTACAGGGGGCCTACTATGACTACACCTTC CASSQGVQGAYYDYTF TRBV4-1 TRBD1 TRBJ1-2 once
TGCAGCGTTGAAGATCTTAGGACAGGAAGTAACTATGGCTACACCTTC CSVEDLRTGSNYGYTF TRBV29-1 TRBD1 TRBJ1-2 few
TGCGCCAGCAGCCAAGTCCTGGCGGGGCCCCAGCATTTT CASSQVLAGPQHF TRBV4-1 - TRBJ1-5 few
TGTGCCAGCAGCTTAAGCTCGCTAGCGGGGGAGTTTGTGTCCAAAAACATTCAGTACTTC CASSLSSLAGEFVSKNIQYF TRBV7-3 TRBD2 TRBJ2-4 few
TGTGCCAGCAGCCCCCCCGGGACAGAAGTTTATGGCTACACCTTC CASSPPGTEVYGYTF TRBV28 TRBD1 TRBJ1-2 -
TGTGCCAGCAGCCCCGGACTCCACACAGATACGCAGTATTTT CASSPGLHTDTQYF TRBV7-2 - TRBJ2-3 few
TGTGCCAGCAGTTACATTTGGGGAGGGCTTTACACTGAAGCTTTCTTT CASSYIWGGLYTEAFF TRBV6-5 - TRBJ1-1 few
TGTGCCAGCTCACCACTAGCCTCCTACAATGAGCAGTTCTTC CASSPLASYNEQFF TRBV18 - TRBJ2-1 few
TGTGCCAGCAGTGACGGCCACAGGGGGCGAGATGGCTACACCTTC CASSDGHRGRDGYTF TRBV25-1 TRBD1 TRBJ1-2 -
TGTGCCAGCAGTTCCGGACAGGGGGCCCCCAAAAACATTCAGTACTTC CASSSGQGAPKNIQYF TRBV11-2 TRBD1 TRBJ2-4 -
TGTGCCAGCAGCCCCGGAGGAGGGGGACTTGTAGAGACCCAGTACTTC CASSPGGGGLVETQYF TRBV7-2 - TRBJ2-5 -
TGTGCCAGCAGCTTCGGACAGGGCCCCAGGGAGCAGTACTTC CASSFGQGPREQYF TRBV7-2 TRBD1 TRBJ2-7 few
TGTGCCAGCAGCTTAGCTCAGGGGAGACGCACTGAAGCTTTCTTT CASSLAQGRRTEAFF TRBV7-9 - TRBJ1-1 -
TGTGCCATCAGTATACAGGGGAACACCGGGGAGCTGTTTTTT CAISIQGNTGELFF TRBV10-3 - TRBJ2-2 -
TGTGCCAGCAGCGGGTGGTTGGAGTTGGACTATGGCTACACCTTC CASSGWLELDYGYTF TRBV7-2 - TRBJ1-2 -
TGCAGTGCCGAGGACAGTAACTACTATGGCTACACCTTC CSAEDSNYYGYTF TRBV20-1 - TRBJ1-2 few
TGTGCCACCGAAAGCGGGACCTCTGGGCCCAACGTCCTGACTTTC CATESGTSGPNVLTF TRBV6-6 TRBD2 TRBJ2-6 -
TGTGCCAGCAGTCTAACCCAGGGAACTGAAGCTTTCTTT CASSLTQGTEAFF TRBV12-3/TRBV12-4 - TRBJ1-1 few
TGTGCCAGCAGCTTAGTTCCTTTAGGGGGGGAGACCCAGTACTTC CASSLVPLGGETQYF TRBV7-2 - TRBJ2-5 -
TGTGCCAGCAGTTTAGGCTACGGGGGGGCGATTGGTCACGAGCAGTACTTC CASSLGYGGAIGHEQYF TRBV12-3/TRBV12-4 TRBD2 TRBJ2-7 few
TGTGCCTCCGAGGTGGGGAATAGCAATCAGCCCCAGCATTTT CASEVGNSNQPQHF TRBV7-2 - TRBJ1-5 -
TGCAGTGCTAGTGAACATCAGGGTTCCTATGGCTACACCTTC CSASEHQGSYGYTF TRBV20-1 - TRBJ1-2 -
TGCGCCAGCAGCTTGGACCTTAGGCAGTCTGGCCGAGACGAGCAGTACTTC CASSLDLRQSGRDEQYF TRBV5-1 - TRBJ2-7 -
TGTGCCTGGAGCACGGGACAGGGCGGCACTGAAGCTTTCTTT CAWSTGQGGTEAFF TRBV30 TRBD1 TRBJ1-1 -
TGTGCCAGCAGCCCCATCGGGCTCCCCGAGACCCAGTACTTC CASSPIGLPETQYF TRBV9 - TRBJ2-5 few
TGCAGTGCTAGAGACCAGCGGGGTAGGAATGAGCAGTTCTTC CSARDQRGRNEQFF TRBV20-1 TRBD2 TRBJ2-1 -
TGCAGTGCTACATATCTTTCTGAGCAGTTCTTC CSATYLSEQFF TRBV20-1 - TRBJ2-1 few
TGTGCCAGCAGGTCCCAAGGAGGGAACTATGGCTACACCTTC CASRSQGGNYGYTF TRBV2 - TRBJ1-2 -
TGCGCCAGCAGCTTGTTTGGGGGCATGAACACTGAAGCTTTCTTT CASSLFGGMNTEAFF TRBV5-1 - TRBJ1-1 once
TGTGCCAGCAGTTACTCGGCGGGGGCCCTCGAGTACGAGCAGTACTTC CASSYSAGALEYEQYF TRBV6-5 - TRBJ2-7 few
TGCGCCAGCAGCCAAATTGTCCCAAACGGGGCAGGGAAGCTGCAGACCCAGCATTTT CASSQIVPNGAGKLQTQHF TRBV4-1 - TRBJ1-5 -
TGCAGTGCTAGGCTAACAGGGAGTAATTCACCCCTCCACTTT CSARLTGSNSPLHF TRBV20-1 - TRBJ1-6 -
TGTGCCAGCAGCCGTACCTGGGGGAGCTCTGGAAACACCATATATTTT CASSRTWGSSGNTIYF TRBV3-1 - TRBJ1-3 -
TGTGCCAGCAGAGCCCTTCGGGATCTGGTGGGTCAGCCCCAGCATTTT CASRALRDLVGQPQHF TRBV6-1 - TRBJ1-5 -
TGTGCCAGCAGGGGGATACCCGGCGGCTTCACAGATACGCAGTATTTT CASRGIPGGFTDTQYF TRBV12-3/TRBV12-4 - TRBJ2-3 -
TGCGCCAGCAGCCAAACTAGGACGCAGGCTTTCTTT CASSQTRTQAFF TRBV4-3 - TRBJ1-1 -
TGCAGCGTTGAAGATCTGATTGGCAGCAGATATGGCTACACCTTC CSVEDLIGSRYGYTF TRBV29-1 - TRBJ1-2 -
TGTGCCAGCAGTGAAACCGGGACAGGGGGAGTCTATGGCTACACCTTC CASSETGTGGVYGYTF TRBV25-1 TRBD1 TRBJ1-2 -
TGTGCCAGCACGGGGGGGCGCGATCAGCCCCAGCATTTT CASTGGRDQPQHF TRBV12-3/TRBV12-4 - TRBJ1-5 -
TGCGCCAGCAGCCGGGGGCCCATCCTATTGGCCACTGAAGCTTTCTTT CASSRGPILLATEAFF TRBV4-1 - TRBJ1-1 few
TGTGCCAGCAGCTTAAGCGGCGAAGATGAAAAACTGTTTTTT CASSLSGEDEKLFF TRBV7-9 - TRBJ1-4 -
TGCAGTGCTGTGGGGGGTGGGGGGCTTGAGACCCAGTACTTC CSAVGGGGLETQYF TRBV20-1 - TRBJ2-5 -
TGTGCCAGCAGACCTACCGGGACAGGGGGTGGCTACACCTTC CASRPTGTGGGYTF TRBV28 TRBD1 TRBJ1-2 -
TGTGCCAGCAGCCGCCGGGGGGCGAGGGGCACAGATACGCAGTATTTT CASSRRGARGTDTQYF TRBV7-2 - TRBJ2-3 -
TGTGCCAGCAGTTTGACGGCTAGCGGGGGTTACGAGCAGTACTTC CASSLTASGGYEQYF TRBV12-3/TRBV12-4 TRBD2 TRBJ2-7 -
TGCAGTGTTAGAGAACAGGGCGGCCGTCAGCCCCAGCATTTT CSVREQGGRQPQHF TRBV20-1 - TRBJ1-5 once
TGCAGTGCTACCTCTTCTAGCGGGGGTTCTGTAGAGACCCAGTACTTC CSATSSSGGSVETQYF TRBV20-1 TRBD2 TRBJ2-5 -
TGCAGCGTTGAGGGACAGGGGGTCTACGAGCAGTTCTTC CSVEGQGVYEQFF TRBV29-1 TRBD1 TRBJ2-1 -
TGTGCCAGCAGCTTGTCCACAGGAATCCCTATATACGAGCAGTACTTC CASSLSTGIPIYEQYF TRBV7-9 - TRBJ2-7 -
TGCAGTGCTAAAACTAGACAGGGTCGGAACACTGAAGCTTTCTTT CSAKTRQGRNTEAFF TRBV20-1 TRBD1 TRBJ1-1 few